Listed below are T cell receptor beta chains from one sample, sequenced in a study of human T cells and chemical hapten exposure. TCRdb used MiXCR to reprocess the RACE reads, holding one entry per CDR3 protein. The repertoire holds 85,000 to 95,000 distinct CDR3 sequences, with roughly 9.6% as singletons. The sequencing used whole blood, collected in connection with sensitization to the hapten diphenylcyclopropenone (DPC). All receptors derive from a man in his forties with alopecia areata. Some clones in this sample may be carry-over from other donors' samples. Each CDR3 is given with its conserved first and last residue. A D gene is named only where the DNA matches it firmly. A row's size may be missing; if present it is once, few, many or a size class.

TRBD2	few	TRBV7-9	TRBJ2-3	TGTGCCGGAGCTAGCGGGCGCACAGATACGCAGTATTTT	CAGASGRTDTQYF
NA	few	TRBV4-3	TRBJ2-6	TGCGCCAGCAGCCAAGGACTTAACGGGCAAAGGGGCTACCTGACTTTC	CASSQGLNGQRGYLTF
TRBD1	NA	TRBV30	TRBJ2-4	TGTGCCTGGAGTCAATGGACAGGGGGGGAAAACATTCAGTACTTC	CAWSQWTGGENIQYF
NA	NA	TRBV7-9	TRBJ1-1	TGTGCCAGCACCCAAAGCACTAACACTGAAGCTTTCTTT	CASTQSTNTEAFF
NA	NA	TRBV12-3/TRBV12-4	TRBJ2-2	TGTGCCAGCAGTCTAACGGGACCGAGCACCGGGGAGCTGTTTTTT	CASSLTGPSTGELFF
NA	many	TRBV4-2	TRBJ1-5	TGTGCCAGCAGCCAAGGACGAGGGGAGATCAGCAATCAGCCCCAGCATTTT	CASSQGRGEISNQPQHF
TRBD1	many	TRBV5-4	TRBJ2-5	TGTGCCAGCAGCCGGGACAGGGAAGAGACCCAGTACTTC	CASSRDREETQYF
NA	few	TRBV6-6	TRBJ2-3	TGTGCCAGCAGTTACTCTAGGCGAGATACGCAGTATTTT	CASSYSRRDTQYF
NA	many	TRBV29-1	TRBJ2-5	TGCAGCGTTTTGCTCGGGGTTGGGGGAGAGACCCAGTACTTC	CSVLLGVGGETQYF
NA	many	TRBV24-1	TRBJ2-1	TGTGCCACCAGTGACCCCGACACCTCTAGCTCCTACAATGAGCAGTTCTTC	CATSDPDTSSSYNEQFF
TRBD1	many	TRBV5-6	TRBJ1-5	TGTGCCAGCAGCTCCTGGACAGGGGGCTATCAGCCCCAGCATTTT	CASSSWTGGYQPQHF
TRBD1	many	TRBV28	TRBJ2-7	TGTGCCAGCAGTTTCCAAATAAAGGGACAGGGTGATCTCGAGCAGTACTTC	CASSFQIKGQGDLEQYF
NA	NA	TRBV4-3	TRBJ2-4	TGCGCCAGCAGCCCGACCGGGCACATTCAGTACTTC	CASSPTGHIQYF
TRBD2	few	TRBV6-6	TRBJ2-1	TGTGCCAGCACGGATAGCGGGAAACTGGGAGAGCAGTTCTTC	CASTDSGKLGEQFF
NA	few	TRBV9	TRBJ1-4	TGTGCCAGCAGCGTGGGTGGAATGGGGGATGAAAAACTGTTTTTT	CASSVGGMGDEKLFF
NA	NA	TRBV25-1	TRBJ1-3	TGTGCCACAAGAGGGGGAAACACCATATATTTT	CATRGGNTIYF
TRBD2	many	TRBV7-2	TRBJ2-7	TGTGCCAGCACTCGGACTAGCGGACCCTACGAGCAGTACTTC	CASTRTSGPYEQYF
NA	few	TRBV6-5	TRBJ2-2	TGTGCCAGCAGTTTTGCTCAGCTGAACACCGGGGAGCTGTTTTTT	CASSFAQLNTGELFF
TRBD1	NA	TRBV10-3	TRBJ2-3	TGTGCCACCGGACAGGGTTGGGCAGATACGCAGTATTTT	CATGQGWADTQYF
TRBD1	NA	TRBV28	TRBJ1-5	TGTGCCAGCAGTGACAGACAGGGGGCAAATCAGCCCCAGCATTTT	CASSDRQGANQPQHF
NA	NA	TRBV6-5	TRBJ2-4	TGTGCCAGCAGTTCCCCAGGAAACATTCAGTACTTC	CASSSPGNIQYF
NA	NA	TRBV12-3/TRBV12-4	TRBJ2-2	TGTGCCAGCAGTTTCCTGGCGGGACCGAACACCGGGGAGCTGTTTTTT	CASSFLAGPNTGELFF
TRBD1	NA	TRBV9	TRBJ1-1	TGTGCCAGCAGCGAGACAGGGGGCGGATTTATGAACACTGAAGCTTTCTTT	CASSETGGGFMNTEAFF
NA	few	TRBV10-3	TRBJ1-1	TGTGCCACCAACAGCGACACTGAAGCTTTCTTT	CATNSDTEAFF